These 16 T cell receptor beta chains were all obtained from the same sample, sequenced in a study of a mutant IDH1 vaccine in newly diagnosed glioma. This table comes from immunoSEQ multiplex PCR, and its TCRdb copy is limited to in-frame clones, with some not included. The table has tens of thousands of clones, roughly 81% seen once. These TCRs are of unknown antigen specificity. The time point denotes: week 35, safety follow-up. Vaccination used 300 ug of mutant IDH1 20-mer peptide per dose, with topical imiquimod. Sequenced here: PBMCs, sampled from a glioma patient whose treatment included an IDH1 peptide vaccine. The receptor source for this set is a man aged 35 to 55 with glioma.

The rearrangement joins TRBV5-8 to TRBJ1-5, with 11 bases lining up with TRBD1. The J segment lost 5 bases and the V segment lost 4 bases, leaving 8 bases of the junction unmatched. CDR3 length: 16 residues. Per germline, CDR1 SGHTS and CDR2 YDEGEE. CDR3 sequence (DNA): TGTGCCAGCAGCCTGACCGGGACAGGGGGGCATCAGCCCCAGCATTTT. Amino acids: CASSLTGTGGHQPQHF.

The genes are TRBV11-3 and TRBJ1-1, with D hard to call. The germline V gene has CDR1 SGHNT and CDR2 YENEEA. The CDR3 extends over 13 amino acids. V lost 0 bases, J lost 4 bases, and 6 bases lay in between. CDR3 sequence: CASSLEAGTEAFF. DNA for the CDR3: TGTGCCAGCAGCTTAGAGGCAGGCACTGAAGCTTTCTTT.

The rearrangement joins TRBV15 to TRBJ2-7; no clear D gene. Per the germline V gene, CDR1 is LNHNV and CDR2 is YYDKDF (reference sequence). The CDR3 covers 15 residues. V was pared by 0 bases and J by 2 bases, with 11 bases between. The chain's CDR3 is CATSRDPARTYEQYF. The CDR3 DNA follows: TGTGCCACCAGCAGAGATCCCGCCAGGACCTACGAGCAGTACTTC. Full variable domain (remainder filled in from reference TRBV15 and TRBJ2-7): DAMVIQNPRYQVTQFGKPVTLSCSQTLNHNVMYWYQQKSSQAPKLLFHYYDKDFNNEADTPDNFQSRRPNTSFCFLDIRSPGLGDTAMYLCATSRDPARTYEQYFGPGTRLTVT.

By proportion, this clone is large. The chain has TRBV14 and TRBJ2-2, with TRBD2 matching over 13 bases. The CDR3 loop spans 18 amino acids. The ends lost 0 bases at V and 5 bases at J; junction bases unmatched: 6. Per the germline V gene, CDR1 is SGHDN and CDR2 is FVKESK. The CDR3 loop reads CASSQEQRTSGGTGELFF. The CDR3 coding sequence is TGTGCCAGCAGCCAAGAACAGCGGACTAGCGGGGGAACCGGGGAGCTGTTTTTT. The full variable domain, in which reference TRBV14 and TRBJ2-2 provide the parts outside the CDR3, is EAGVTQFPSHSVIEKGQTVTLRCDPISGHDNLYWYRRVMGKEIKFLLHFVKESKQDESGMPNNRFLAERTGGTYSTLKVQPAELEDSGVYFCASSQEQRTSGGTGELFFGEGSRLTVL.

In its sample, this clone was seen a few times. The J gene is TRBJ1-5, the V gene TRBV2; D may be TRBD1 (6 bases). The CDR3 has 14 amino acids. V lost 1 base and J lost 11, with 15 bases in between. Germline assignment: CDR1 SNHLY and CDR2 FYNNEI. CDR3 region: CASSEEVRDKAQHF. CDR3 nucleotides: TGTGCCAGCAGTGAAGAAGTTAGGGACAAGGCCCAGCATTTT.

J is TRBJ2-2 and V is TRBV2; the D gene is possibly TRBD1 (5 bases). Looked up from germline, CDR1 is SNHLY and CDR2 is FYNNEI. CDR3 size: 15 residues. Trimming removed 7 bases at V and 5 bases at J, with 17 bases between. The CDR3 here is CASKEPGIKTGELFF. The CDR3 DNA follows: TGTGCCAGCAAAGAGCCAGGGATCAAGACCGGGGAGCTGTTTTTT.

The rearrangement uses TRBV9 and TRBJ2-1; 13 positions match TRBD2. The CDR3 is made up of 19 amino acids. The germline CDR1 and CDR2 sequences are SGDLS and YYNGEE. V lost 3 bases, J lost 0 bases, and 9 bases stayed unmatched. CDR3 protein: CASSERTSGRGSSYNEQFF. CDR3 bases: TGTGCCAGCAGCGAGCGGACTAGCGGGAGAGGTAGCTCCTACAATGAGCAGTTCTTC. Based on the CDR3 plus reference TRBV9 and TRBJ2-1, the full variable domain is DSGVTQTPKHLITATGQRVTLRCSPRSGDLSVYWYQQSLDQGLQFLIQYYNGEERAKGNILERFSAQQFPDLHSELNLSSLELGDSALYFCASSERTSGRGSSYNEQFFGPGTRLTVL.

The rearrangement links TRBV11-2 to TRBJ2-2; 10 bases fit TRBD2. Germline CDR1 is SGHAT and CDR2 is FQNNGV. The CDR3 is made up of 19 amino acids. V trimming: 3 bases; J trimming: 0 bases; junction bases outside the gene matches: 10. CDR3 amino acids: CASSLNPGGLAANTGELFF. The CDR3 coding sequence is TGTGCCAGCAGCTTGAACCCCGGCGGACTAGCGGCGAACACCGGGGAGCTGTTTTTT.

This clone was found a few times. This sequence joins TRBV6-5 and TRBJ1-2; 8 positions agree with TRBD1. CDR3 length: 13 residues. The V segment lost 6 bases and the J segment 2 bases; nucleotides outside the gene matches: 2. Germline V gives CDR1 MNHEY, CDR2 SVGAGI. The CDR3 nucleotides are TGTGCCAGCAGGGGACAGGCAAACTATGGCTACACCTTC. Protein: CASRGQANYGYTF.

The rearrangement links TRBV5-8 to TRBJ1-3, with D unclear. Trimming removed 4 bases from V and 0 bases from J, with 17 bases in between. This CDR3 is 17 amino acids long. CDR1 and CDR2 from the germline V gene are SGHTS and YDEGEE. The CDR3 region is CASSPDVPGSSGNTIYF. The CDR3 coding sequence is TGTGCCAGCAGCCCGGACGTCCCCGGGAGCTCTGGAAACACCATATATTTT. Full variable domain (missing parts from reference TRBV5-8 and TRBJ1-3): EAGVTQSPTHLIKTRGQQATLRCSPISGHTSVYWYQQALGLGLQFLLWYDEGEERNRGNFPPRFSGRQFPNYSSELNVNALELEDSALYLCASSPDVPGSSGNTIYFGEGSWLTVV.

CDR3 amino acids: CASSARGTYEDTQYF. CDR3 nucleotide sequence: TGCGCCAGCAGCGCCCGCGGGACCTACGAAGATACGCAGTATTTT. This chain uses TRBV5-1 with TRBJ2-3, with a possible D match to TRBD2 (6 bases). Germline V lookup: CDR1 SGHRS, CDR2 YFSETQ. The CDR3 length is 15 residues. Trimming cost V 4 bases and J 5 bases, with 17 bases left between them.

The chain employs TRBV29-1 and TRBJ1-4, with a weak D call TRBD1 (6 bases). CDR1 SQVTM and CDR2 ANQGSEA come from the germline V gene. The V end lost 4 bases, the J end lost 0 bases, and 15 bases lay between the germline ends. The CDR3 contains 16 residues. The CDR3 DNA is TGCAGCGTTGCATGGGGGGCGTCTTCAACTAATGAAAAACTGTTTTTT. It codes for CSVAWGASSTNEKLFF.

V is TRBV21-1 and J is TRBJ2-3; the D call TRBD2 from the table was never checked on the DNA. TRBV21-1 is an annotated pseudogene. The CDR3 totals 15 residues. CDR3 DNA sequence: TGTGCCATCGATCTCGTAAAGCGGAGCACAGATACGCAGTATTTT. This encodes CAIDLVKRSTDTQYF.

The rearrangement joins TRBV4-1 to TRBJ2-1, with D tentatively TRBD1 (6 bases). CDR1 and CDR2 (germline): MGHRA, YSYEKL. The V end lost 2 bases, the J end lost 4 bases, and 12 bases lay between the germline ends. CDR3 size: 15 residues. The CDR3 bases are TGCGCCAGCAGCCAACCCGGGACATATTACAATGAGCAGTTCTTC. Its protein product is CASSQPGTYYNEQFF.

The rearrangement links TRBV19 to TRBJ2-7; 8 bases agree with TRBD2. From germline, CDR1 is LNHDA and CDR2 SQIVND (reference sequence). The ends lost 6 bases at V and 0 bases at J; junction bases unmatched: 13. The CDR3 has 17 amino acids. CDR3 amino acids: CASSTRGGRGASYEQYF. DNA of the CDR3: TGTGCCAGTAGCACCCGGGGGGGCAGGGGAGCCTCCTACGAGCAGTACTTC.

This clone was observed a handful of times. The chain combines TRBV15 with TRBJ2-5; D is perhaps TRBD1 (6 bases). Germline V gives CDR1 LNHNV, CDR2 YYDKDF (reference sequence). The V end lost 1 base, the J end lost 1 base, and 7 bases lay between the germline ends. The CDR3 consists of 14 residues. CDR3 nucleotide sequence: TGTGCCACCAGCAGAGGGGGGCCCCAAGAGACCCAGTACTTC. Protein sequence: CATSRGGPQETQYF.